This T cell receptor (beta chain) appears in the sequencing data of a study of blood T cell repertoires in COVID-19. Study context: Nucleic acid was either cDNA or gDNA, and it came from T cells, B-cell-depleted T cells, or PBMCs.

The length of the CDR3 is 16 residues. V was cut by 0 bases and J by 3 bases, with 13 bases left in between. CDR1 and CDR2 from the germline V gene are MNHEY and SVGEGT. TCRdb's copy holds only in-frame clones and misses some; the assay was immunoSEQ multiplex PCR. Among tens of thousands of clones listed, 88% were seen once. The chain carries TRBV6-2 or TRBV6-3 and TRBJ2-3; perhaps TRBD2 as D (6 bases). The source of this sequence is a woman aged 55-70 years with acute or convalescent COVID-19. Sequences were obtained from peripheral blood. As DNA, the CDR3 is TGTGCCAGCAGTTACTCGCCCGGGAGAGGGACAGATACGCAGTATTTT. This gives the protein CASSYSPGRGTDTQYF.